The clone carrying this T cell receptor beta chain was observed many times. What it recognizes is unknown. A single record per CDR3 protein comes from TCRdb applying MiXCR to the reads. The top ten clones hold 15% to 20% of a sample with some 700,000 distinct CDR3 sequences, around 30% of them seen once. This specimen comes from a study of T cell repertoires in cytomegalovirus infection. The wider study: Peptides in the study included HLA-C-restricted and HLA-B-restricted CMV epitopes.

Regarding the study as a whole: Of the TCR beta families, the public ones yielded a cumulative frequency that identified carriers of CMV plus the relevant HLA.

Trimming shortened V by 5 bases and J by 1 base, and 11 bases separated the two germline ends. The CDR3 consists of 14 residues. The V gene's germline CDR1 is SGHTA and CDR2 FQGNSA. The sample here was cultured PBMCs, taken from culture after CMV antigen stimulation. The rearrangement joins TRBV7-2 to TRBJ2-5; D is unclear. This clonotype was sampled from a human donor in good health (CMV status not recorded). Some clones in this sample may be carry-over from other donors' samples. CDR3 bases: TGTGCCAGCAGCCCGGCGGTTATCCAAGAGACCCAGTACTTC. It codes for CASSPAVIQETQYF.